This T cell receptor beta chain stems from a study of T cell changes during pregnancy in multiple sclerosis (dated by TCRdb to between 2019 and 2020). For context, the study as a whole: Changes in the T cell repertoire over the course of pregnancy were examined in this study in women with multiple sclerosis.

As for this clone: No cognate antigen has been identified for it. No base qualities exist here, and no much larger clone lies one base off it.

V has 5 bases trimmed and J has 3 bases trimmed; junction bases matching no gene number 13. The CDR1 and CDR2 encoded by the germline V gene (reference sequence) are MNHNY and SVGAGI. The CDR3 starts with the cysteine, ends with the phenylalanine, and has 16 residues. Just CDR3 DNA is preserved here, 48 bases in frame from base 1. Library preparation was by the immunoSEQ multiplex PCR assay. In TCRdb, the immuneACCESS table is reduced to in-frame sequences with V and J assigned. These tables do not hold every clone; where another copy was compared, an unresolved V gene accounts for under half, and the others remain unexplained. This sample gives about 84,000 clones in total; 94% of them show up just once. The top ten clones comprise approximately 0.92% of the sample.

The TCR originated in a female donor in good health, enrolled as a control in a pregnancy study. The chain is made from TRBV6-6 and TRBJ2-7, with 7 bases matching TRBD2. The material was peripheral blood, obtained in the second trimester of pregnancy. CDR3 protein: CASSPLGGRENYEQYF. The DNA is TGTGCCAGCAGTCCTCTGGGAGGGAGGGAGAACTACGAGCAGTACTTC.